These T cell receptor beta chains were read from a single sample in a study of T cell responses to AZD1222 COVID-19 vaccine. Libraries were prepared by immunoSEQ multiplex PCR; TCRdb keeps only in-frame clonotypes and omits some of them. The sample includes more than 110,000 clones, 70% to 90% seen only once; the top ten take 7.5% to 8.5%. This sample comprised peripheral blood, obtained on day 0 of AZD1222 vaccination. These receptors came from an adult in good health. The CDR3 runs from the conserved cysteine through the conserved F or W. The order of the fields is CDR3 DNA, CDR3 protein, CDR3 length, D gene, V gene, J gene, clone size. D genes are given only for firm matches. Size is omitted from some rows. Given values are once, few, many or a class for expanded clones.

CDR3nt: TGTGCCATCAGACCCAGCACTAGCTCCTATAATTCACCCCTCCACTTT; CDR3aa: CAIRPSTSSYNSPLHF; len: 16; d_gene: .; v_gene: TRBV10-3; j_gene: TRBJ1-6; abundance: .
CDR3nt: TGTGCCAGCAGCTTGTGGGCGGGGGGCACAGATACGCAGTATTTT; CDR3aa: CASSLWAGGTDTQYF; len: 15; d_gene: TRBD2; v_gene: TRBV11-2; j_gene: TRBJ2-3; abundance: many
CDR3nt: TGCGCCAGCGCATTAGAACCGGGTAACTATGGCTACACCTTC; CDR3aa: CASALEPGNYGYTF; len: 14; d_gene: .; v_gene: TRBV5-1; j_gene: TRBJ1-2; abundance: .
CDR3nt: TGTGCCAGCAGAACAGGGGAGCGTGGCTACACCTTC; CDR3aa: CASRTGERGYTF; len: 12; d_gene: TRBD1; v_gene: TRBV6-5; j_gene: TRBJ1-2; abundance: .
CDR3nt: TGTGCCACCAGTGAGGGGGACTGGGAGGTCTACGAGCAGTACTTC; CDR3aa: CATSEGDWEVYEQYF; len: 15; d_gene: .; v_gene: TRBV24-1; j_gene: TRBJ2-7; abundance: .
CDR3nt: TGTGCCAGCAAGGAGGGATTTAGCAATCAGCCCCAGCATTTT; CDR3aa: CASKEGFSNQPQHF; len: 14; d_gene: .; v_gene: TRBV6-5; j_gene: TRBJ1-5; abundance: .
CDR3nt: TGTGCCAGCAGCCAAGAGCGAGCAGCGGTAGATACGCAGTATTTT; CDR3aa: CASSQERAAVDTQYF; len: 15; d_gene: .; v_gene: TRBV3-1/TRBV3-2; j_gene: TRBJ2-3; abundance: .
CDR3nt: TGTGCCAGCAGCCTAAACCTGGCGTACACTGAAGCTTTCTTT; CDR3aa: CASSLNLAYTEAFF; len: 14; d_gene: .; v_gene: TRBV3-1/TRBV3-2; j_gene: TRBJ1-1; abundance: .
CDR3nt: TGTGCCAGTGCCGGCAGCATGAATGAAAAACTGTTTTTT; CDR3aa: CASAGSMNEKLFF; len: 13; d_gene: .; v_gene: TRBV6-5; j_gene: TRBJ1-4; abundance: .
CDR3nt: TGTGCCAGCAGCTTAGGTCAGAACACAGATACGCAGTATTTT; CDR3aa: CASSLGQNTDTQYF; len: 14; d_gene: .; v_gene: TRBV11-3; j_gene: TRBJ2-3; abundance: .
CDR3nt: TGTGCCAGCAGAAGACAGGGGACCGATAATTCACCCCTCCACTTT; CDR3aa: CASRRQGTDNSPLHF; len: 15; d_gene: TRBD1; v_gene: TRBV25-1; j_gene: TRBJ1-6; abundance: .
CDR3nt: TGTGCCAGCTCACCACCGGAACGGGGGAGCTCCTACAATGAGCAGTTCTTC; CDR3aa: CASSPPERGSSYNEQFF; len: 17; d_gene: .; v_gene: TRBV18; j_gene: TRBJ2-1; abundance: .
CDR3nt: TGTGCCAGCAGCTTCAGGGTGGGCAGCGAGCAGTACTTC; CDR3aa: CASSFRVGSEQYF; len: 13; d_gene: .; v_gene: TRBV11-2; j_gene: TRBJ2-7; abundance: .
CDR3nt: TGCGCCAGCAGCTTGTCAGGGACTTATGGCTACACCTTC; CDR3aa: CASSLSGTYGYTF; len: 13; d_gene: .; v_gene: TRBV5-1; j_gene: TRBJ1-2; abundance: .
CDR3nt: TGCGCCAGCAGCCAAGATTCGGGCTCCTACAATGAGCAGTTCTTC; CDR3aa: CASSQDSGSYNEQFF; len: 15; d_gene: .; v_gene: TRBV4-1; j_gene: TRBJ2-1; abundance: .
CDR3nt: TGTGCCAGCAGCTGGGACGTCACCGGGGAGCTGTTTTTT; CDR3aa: CASSWDVTGELFF; len: 13; d_gene: .; v_gene: TRBV11-3; j_gene: TRBJ2-2; abundance: many
CDR3nt: TGTGCCAGCAGCGACGGGGGGTCTGGAAACACCATATATTTT; CDR3aa: CASSDGGSGNTIYF; len: 14; d_gene: .; v_gene: TRBV3-1/TRBV3-2; j_gene: TRBJ1-3; abundance: .
CDR3nt: TGCGCCAGCAGCCAATTACTACAGGGGTCCTACGAGCAGTACTTC; CDR3aa: CASSQLLQGSYEQYF; len: 15; d_gene: TRBD1; v_gene: TRBV4-1; j_gene: TRBJ2-7; abundance: .
CDR3nt: TGTGCCAGCAGCTGGGACTCTGGGGCCAACGTCCTGACTTTC; CDR3aa: CASSWDSGANVLTF; len: 14; d_gene: .; v_gene: TRBV7-9; j_gene: TRBJ2-6; abundance: .
CDR3nt: TGTGCCAGCACGCTCACTAGCGGATCCTACAATGAGCAGTTCTTC; CDR3aa: CASTLTSGSYNEQFF; len: 15; d_gene: TRBD2; v_gene: TRBV9; j_gene: TRBJ2-1; abundance: .
CDR3nt: TGTGCCAGCAGTGGACCTGGACCGTCGAGCTCCTACAATGAGCAGTTCTTC; CDR3aa: CASSGPGPSSSYNEQFF; len: 17; d_gene: .; v_gene: TRBV25-1; j_gene: TRBJ2-1; abundance: .
CDR3nt: TGCGCCAGCAGCCCCCGAGGAGATACGCAGTATTTT; CDR3aa: CASSPRGDTQYF; len: 12; d_gene: .; v_gene: TRBV5-1; j_gene: TRBJ2-3; abundance: .
CDR3nt: TGTGCCAGCAGCCAAGTCGGGGGAACTCAAGAGACCCAGTACTTC; CDR3aa: CASSQVGGTQETQYF; len: 15; d_gene: .; v_gene: TRBV4-2; j_gene: TRBJ2-5; abundance: .
CDR3nt: TGTGCCAGCAGTACCAGGGGAAAAGGGTACAATGAGCAGTTCTTC; CDR3aa: CASSTRGKGYNEQFF; len: 15; d_gene: .; v_gene: TRBV6-5; j_gene: TRBJ2-1; abundance: once
CDR3nt: TGTGCCAGCAGCAAGAGGGTGGGTCAGCCCCAGCATTTT; CDR3aa: CASSKRVGQPQHF; len: 13; d_gene: .; v_gene: TRBV12-3/TRBV12-4; j_gene: TRBJ1-5; abundance: .
CDR3nt: TGTGCCAGCAGTGAATATTACGGGGTCACCGAAAAACTGTTTTTT; CDR3aa: CASSEYYGVTEKLFF; len: 15; d_gene: .; v_gene: TRBV25-1; j_gene: TRBJ1-4; abundance: .